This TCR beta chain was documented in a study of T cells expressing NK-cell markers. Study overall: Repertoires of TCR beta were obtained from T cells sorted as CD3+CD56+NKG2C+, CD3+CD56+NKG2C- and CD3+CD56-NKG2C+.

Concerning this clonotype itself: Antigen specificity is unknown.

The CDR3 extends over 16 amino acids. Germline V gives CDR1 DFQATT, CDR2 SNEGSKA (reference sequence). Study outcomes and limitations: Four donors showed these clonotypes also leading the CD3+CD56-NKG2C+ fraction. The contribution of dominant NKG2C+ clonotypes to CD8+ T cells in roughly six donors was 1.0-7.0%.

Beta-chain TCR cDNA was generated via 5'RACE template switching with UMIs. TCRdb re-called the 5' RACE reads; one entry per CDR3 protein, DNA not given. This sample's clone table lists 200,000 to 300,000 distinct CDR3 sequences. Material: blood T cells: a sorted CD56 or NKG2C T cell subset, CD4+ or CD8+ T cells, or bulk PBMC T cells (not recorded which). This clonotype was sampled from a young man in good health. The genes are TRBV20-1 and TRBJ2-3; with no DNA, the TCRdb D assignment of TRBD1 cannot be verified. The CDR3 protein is CSASRDRASSTDTQYF.